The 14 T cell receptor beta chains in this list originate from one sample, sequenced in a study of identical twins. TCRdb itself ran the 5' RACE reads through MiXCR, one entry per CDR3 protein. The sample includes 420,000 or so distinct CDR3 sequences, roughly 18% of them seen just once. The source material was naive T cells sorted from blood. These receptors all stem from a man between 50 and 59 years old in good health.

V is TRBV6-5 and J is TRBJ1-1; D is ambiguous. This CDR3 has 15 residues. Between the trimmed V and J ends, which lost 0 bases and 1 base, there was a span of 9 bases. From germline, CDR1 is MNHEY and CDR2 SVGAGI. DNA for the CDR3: TGTGCCAGCAGTTACTCGATGGACGCGAACACTGAAGCTTTCTTT. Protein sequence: CASSYSMDANTEAFF.

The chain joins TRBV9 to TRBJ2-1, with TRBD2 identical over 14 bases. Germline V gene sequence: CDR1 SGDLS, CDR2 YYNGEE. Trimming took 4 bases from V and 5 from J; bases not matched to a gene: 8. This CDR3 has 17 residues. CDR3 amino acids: CASSLRGGLAGDNEQFF. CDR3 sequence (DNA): TGTGCCAGCAGCCTCAGAGGGGGACTAGCGGGAGACAATGAGCAGTTCTTC.

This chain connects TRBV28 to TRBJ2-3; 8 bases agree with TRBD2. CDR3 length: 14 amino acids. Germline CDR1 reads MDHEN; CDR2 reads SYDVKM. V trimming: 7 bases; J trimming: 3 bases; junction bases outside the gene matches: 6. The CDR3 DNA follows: TGTGCCAGCAACAACGGACTAGCAACAGATACGCAGTATTTT. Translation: CASNNGLATDTQYF. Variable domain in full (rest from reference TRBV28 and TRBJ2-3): DVKVTQSSRYLVKRTGEKVFLECVQDMDHENMFWYRQDPGLGLRLIYFSYDVKMKEKGDIPEGYSVSREKKERFSLILESASTNQTSMYLCASNNGLATDTQYFGPGTRLTVL.

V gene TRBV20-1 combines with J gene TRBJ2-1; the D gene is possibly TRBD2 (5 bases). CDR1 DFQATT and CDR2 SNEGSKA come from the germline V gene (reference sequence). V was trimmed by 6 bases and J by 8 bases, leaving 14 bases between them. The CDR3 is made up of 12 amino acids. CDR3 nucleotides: TGCAGTGCCACACTAGTCTCCGATGAGCAGTTCTTC. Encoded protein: CSATLVSDEQFF.

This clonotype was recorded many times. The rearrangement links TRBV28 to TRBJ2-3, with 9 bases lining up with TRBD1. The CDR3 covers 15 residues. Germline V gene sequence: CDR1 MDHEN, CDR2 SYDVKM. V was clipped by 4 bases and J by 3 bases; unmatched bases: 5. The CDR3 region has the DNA TGTGCCAGCAGTTCGGTGGACAGGGGTACAGATACGCAGTATTTT. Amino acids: CASSSVDRGTDTQYF.

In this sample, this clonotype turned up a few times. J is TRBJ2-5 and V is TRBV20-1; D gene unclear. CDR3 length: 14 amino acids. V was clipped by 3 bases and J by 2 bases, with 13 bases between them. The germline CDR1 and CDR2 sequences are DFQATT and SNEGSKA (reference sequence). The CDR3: CSARPFGNQETQYF. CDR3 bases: TGCAGTGCTAGGCCTTTTGGGAATCAAGAGACCCAGTACTTC.

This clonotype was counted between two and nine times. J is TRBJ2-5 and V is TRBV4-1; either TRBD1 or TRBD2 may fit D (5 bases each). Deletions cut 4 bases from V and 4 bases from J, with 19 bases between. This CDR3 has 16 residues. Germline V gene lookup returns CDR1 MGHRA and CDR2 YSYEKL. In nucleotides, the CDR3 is TGCGCCAGCAGCCGAGAAAGGGGACCAGTGGGAGAGACCCAGTACTTC. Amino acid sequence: CASSRERGPVGETQYF.

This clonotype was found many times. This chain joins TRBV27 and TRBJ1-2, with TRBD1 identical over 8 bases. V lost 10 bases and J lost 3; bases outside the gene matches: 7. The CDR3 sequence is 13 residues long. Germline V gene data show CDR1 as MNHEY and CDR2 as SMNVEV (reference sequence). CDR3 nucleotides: TGTGCCAACAAGGGGACAGGAGACTATGGCTACACCTTC. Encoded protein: CANKGTGDYGYTF.

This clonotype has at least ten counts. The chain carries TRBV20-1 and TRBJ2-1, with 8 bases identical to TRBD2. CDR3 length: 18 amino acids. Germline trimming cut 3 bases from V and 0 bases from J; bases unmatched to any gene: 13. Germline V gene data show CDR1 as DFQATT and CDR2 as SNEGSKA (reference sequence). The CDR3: CSASNQRGSYDSYNEQFF. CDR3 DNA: TGCAGTGCTAGTAACCAGCGGGGGTCCTACGACTCCTACAATGAGCAGTTCTTC.

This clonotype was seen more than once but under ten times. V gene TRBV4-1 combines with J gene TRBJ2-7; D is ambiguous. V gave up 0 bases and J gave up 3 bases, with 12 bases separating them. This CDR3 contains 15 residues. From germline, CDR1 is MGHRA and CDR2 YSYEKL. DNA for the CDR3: TGCGCCAGCAGCCAAGAGTACGGGTGGAGCTACGAGCAGTACTTC. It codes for CASSQEYGWSYEQYF.

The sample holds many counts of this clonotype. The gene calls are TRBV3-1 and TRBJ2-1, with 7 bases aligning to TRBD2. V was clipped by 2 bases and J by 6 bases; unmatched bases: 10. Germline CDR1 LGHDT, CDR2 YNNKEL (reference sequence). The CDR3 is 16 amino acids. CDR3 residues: CASSQRSVGGVNEQFF. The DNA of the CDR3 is TGTGCCAGCAGCCAAAGGAGCGTGGGAGGGGTCAATGAGCAGTTCTTC.

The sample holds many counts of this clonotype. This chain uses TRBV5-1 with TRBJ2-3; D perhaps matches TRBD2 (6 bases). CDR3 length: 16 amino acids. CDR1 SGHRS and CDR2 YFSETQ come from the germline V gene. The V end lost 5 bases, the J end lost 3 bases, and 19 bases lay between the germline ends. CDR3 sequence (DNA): TGCGCCAGCAGTTCCGGACACACTCGGGGGACAGATACGCAGTATTTT. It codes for CASSSGHTRGTDTQYF.

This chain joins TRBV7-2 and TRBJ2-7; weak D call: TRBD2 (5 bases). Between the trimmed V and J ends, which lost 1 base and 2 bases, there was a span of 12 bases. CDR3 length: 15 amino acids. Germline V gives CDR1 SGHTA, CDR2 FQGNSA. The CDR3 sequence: CASSLVRRSPYEQYF. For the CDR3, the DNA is TGTGCCAGCAGCTTAGTTCGGAGGTCCCCCTACGAGCAGTACTTC.

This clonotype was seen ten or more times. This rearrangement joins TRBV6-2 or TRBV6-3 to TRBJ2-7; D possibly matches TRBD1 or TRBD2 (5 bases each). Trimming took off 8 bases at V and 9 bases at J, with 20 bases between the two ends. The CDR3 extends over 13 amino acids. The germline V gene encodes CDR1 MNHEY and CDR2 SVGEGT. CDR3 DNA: TGTGCCAGCTTCGGCAGGGAGATGATTTGGCAGTACTTC. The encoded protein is CASFGREMIWQYF.